The sequence of this TCR beta chain was determined in a study of shared clonotypes between healthy human individuals. For every subset, genomic DNA was evenly distributed across several immunoSEQ plates. Data came from immunoSEQ multiplex PCR; TCRdb stores just in-frame clones and leaves some out. In the table there are over 2 million clones, about 95% of which are singletons. CD45RO-negative, CCR7-selected cells formed the naive CD8 fraction, which excluded terminally differentiated effector memory CD45RA+ cells. HIV-negative, healthy adults without recent acute infections or vaccinations were the donors. Comments on this clone: As yet, its antigen is unknown.

V was clipped by 4 bases and J by 6 bases, with 16 bases between them. CDR3 size: 15 residues. The germline V gene has CDR1 LGHNA and CDR2 YSLEER. Study observations and caveats: Represented diversity (both genetic and exposure-history) was limited by the small number of donors. The study's rarefaction showed incomplete sorted-subset sequencing despite large depth.

The rearrangement uses TRBV4-3 and TRBJ2-1; maybe TRBD2 (6 bases). What was sequenced was naive CD8+ T cells sorted from blood. This clonotype was sampled from a man between 18 and 29 years old in good health. The CDR3 protein is CASSPLSGGINEQFF. As DNA, the CDR3 is TGCGCCAGCAGCCCCTTATCTGGAGGGATCAATGAGCAGTTCTTC.